The source of this T cell receptor beta chain is a study of shared clonotypes between healthy human individuals. The wider study: The plates for each donor numbered three CD4 naive, three CD4 memory, two CD8 naive and one CD8 memory. Whole-study results and caveats: The sharing of around 5% of naive CD4 clonotypes was seen across a handful of donors. Researchers sampled only blood; tissue repertoires likely differ.

Germline loops: CDR1 GTSNPN, CDR2 SVGIG (reference sequence). The CDR3 extends over 12 amino acids. V shed 2 bases and J shed 7 bases, with 9 bases lying between them. Comments on this clone: What it binds is unknown.

Profiling relied on immunoSEQ multiplex PCR, and the TCRdb table lists in-frame clones only, not all of them. The table lists about 1.5 million clones, nearly 99% of them singletons. This rearrangement joins TRBV30 to TRBJ2-1, with D uncertain. The TCR originated in a man younger than 40 in good health. The sequencing sample was made of naive CD4+ T cells sorted from blood. This sample's subset: CD45RA+ positively selected. CDR3 nucleotides: TGTGCCTGGAGTACAATCGCGAATGAGCAGTTCTTC. Translation: CAWSTIANEQFF.